The T cell receptor (beta chain) under discussion was sequenced for a study of metastatic and nonmetastatic thyroid tumors. Study context: Across peripheral blood and tumor or nodule tissue samples taken from malignant and benign thyroid patients, the repertoires were compared with one another. General study findings and limits: The reported finding was significantly higher TCR beta diversity in malignant thyroid tumors relative to benign nodules, in blood and tumor.

This clone was found once. Its antigen remains unknown. Original processing notes: For papillary thyroid cancer, a distant-metastasis classifier was constructed from CDR3 differences observed across clinicopathological groups. With MiXCR, TCRdb called clones anew from the PCR reads. The V and J calls here are based on TCRdb, not the publication. The sample includes about 6,600 clones, under 45% of them seen just once. Each patient came to thyroid surgery without any prior treatment (of any kind). The source of this sequence is a female donor with papillary thyroid cancer or a benign thyroid nodule (not recorded which). Some clones in this sample may be carry-over from other donors' samples. Sequenced: adjacent normal tissue.

The CDR3 bases are TGTGCCAGCAGCCCTGACGGGCCGGAGACCCAGTACTTC. This translates into CASSPDGPETQYF. V gene TRBV7-9 combines with J gene TRBJ2-5, with no clear D. Germline values: CDR1 SEHNR, CDR2 FQNEAQ (reference sequence). Trimming took off 5 bases at V and 5 bases at J, with 12 bases between the two ends. This CDR3 has 13 amino acids.